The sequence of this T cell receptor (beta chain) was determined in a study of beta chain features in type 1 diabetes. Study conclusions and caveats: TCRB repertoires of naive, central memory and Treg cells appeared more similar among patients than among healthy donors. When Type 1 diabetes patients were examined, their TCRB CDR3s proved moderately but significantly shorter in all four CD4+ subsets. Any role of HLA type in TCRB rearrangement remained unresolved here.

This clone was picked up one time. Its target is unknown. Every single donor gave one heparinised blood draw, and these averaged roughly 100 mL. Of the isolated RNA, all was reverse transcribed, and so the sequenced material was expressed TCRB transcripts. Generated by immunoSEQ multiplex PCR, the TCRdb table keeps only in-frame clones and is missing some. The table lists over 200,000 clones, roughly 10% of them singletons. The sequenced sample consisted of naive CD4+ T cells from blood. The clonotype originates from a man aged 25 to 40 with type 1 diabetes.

The CDR3 loop is CASSSGTGGADTQYF. In nucleotides, the CDR3 is TGTGCCAGCAGTTCCGGGACAGGGGGCGCAGATACGCAGTATTTT. V usage is TRBV6-5 and J usage is TRBJ2-3, with 12 nucleotides matching TRBD1. From germline, CDR1 is MNHEY and CDR2 SVGAGI. V trimming: 4 bases; J trimming: 4 bases; junction bases outside the gene matches: 3. This CDR3 is 15 amino acids long.